Each of the 14 T cell receptor beta chains below was sequenced from the same sample in a study of T cell responses to AZD1222 COVID-19 vaccine. The table came from immunoSEQ multiplex PCR; TCRdb's copy has only in-frame clones and leaves some out. The sample lists some 120,000 clones; 80% to 90% were seen once. The sample was peripheral blood, taken on day 0 of AZD1222 vaccination. These receptors originate from an adult in good health.

This chain's CDR3 is CASSYQAHPGNTIYF. The CDR3 DNA reads TGTGCCAGCAGTTACCAGGCCCACCCTGGAAACACCATATATTTT. The rearrangement uses TRBV6-5 and TRBJ1-3, with unresolved D. The length of the CDR3 is 15 residues. CDR1 is MNHEY and CDR2 is SVGAGI in the germline V gene. Trimming left V 2 bases short and J 2 bases short, with 10 bases between.

For the CDR3, the DNA is TGTGCCAGCACCCTCTCGGGGGACAGCGGCACTGAAGCTTTCTTT. Translation gives CASTLSGDSGTEAFF. J is TRBJ1-1 and V is TRBV7-2, with 7 bases identical to TRBD1. V lost 7 bases to trimming and J lost 4 bases; unmatched junction nucleotides: 12. This CDR3 spans 15 amino acids. Looked up from germline, CDR1 is SGHTA and CDR2 is FQGNSA.

This CDR3 is CATRSGQVGTEAFF. As DNA, the CDR3 is TGTGCCACTCGCTCCGGACAGGTGGGGACTGAAGCTTTCTTT. The rearrangement uses TRBV27 and TRBJ1-1; 7 positions agree with TRBD1. The germline gives CDR1 MNHEY, CDR2 SMNVEV (reference sequence). The CDR3 has 14 amino acids. V gave up 10 bases and J gave up 5 bases; unmatched junction bases: 13.

This sequence joins TRBV7-2 and TRBJ2-7, with D perhaps TRBD1 (6 bases). Germline-derived CDR1 and CDR2 are SGHTA and FQGNSA. With 1 base removed from V and 5 bases from J, the gap between germline ends came to 9 bases. This CDR3 comprises 13 residues. The CDR3 spells CASSLVPGDEQYF. The CDR3 region has the DNA TGTGCCAGCAGCTTAGTTCCAGGGGACGAGCAGTACTTC.

As concerns this clone: At one boundary the junction diverges from the germline segment, which might be a read error. V usage is TRBV19 and J usage is TRBJ2-2, with D possibly matching TRBD1 (6 bases). The CDR3 has 15 residues. The germline V gene has CDR1 LNHDA and CDR2 SQIVND (reference sequence). CDR3 residues: CASRIGGVGTGELFF. CDR3 nucleotide sequence: TGTGCCAGTAGGATAGGGGGTGTCGGCACCGGGGAGCTGTTTTTT.

The rearrangement links TRBV5-1 to TRBJ2-7; D possibly corresponds to TRBD1 (7 bases). This CDR3 has 12 amino acids. Germline V gene sequence: CDR1 SGHRS, CDR2 YFSETQ. Trimming shortened V by 7 bases and J by 6 bases, and 14 bases separated the two germline ends. The CDR3 sequence: CASAIQGGEQYF. CDR3 DNA: TGCGCCAGCGCCATCCAGGGGGGCGAGCAGTACTTC.

The chain recombines TRBV15 with TRBJ2-1, with D perhaps assigned TRBD1 or TRBD2 (6 bases each). This CDR3 contains 15 residues. CDR1 is LNHNV and CDR2 is YYDKDF in the germline V gene (reference sequence). V shed 1 base and J shed 2 bases, with 9 bases lying between them. As DNA, the CDR3 is TGTGCCACCAGCAGAGGAGGGGGGCCCTACAATGAGCAGTTCTTC. It specifies CATSRGGGPYNEQFF.

The gene calls are TRBV28 and TRBJ2-3, with unresolved D. The CDR3 contains 12 residues. From germline, CDR1 is MDHEN and CDR2 SYDVKM. Trimming left V 7 bases short and J 6 bases short, with 11 bases between. This CDR3 reads CASTSPADTQYF. The CDR3 DNA sequence: TGTGCCAGCACAAGTCCCGCGGATACGCAGTATTTT.

The chain employs TRBV29-1 and TRBJ2-7; 10 nucleotides agree with TRBD1. Germline lookup yields CDR1 SQVTM and CDR2 ANQGSEA. The junction had 6 bases not matched to a gene; V was cut back by 7 bases and J by 3 bases. The CDR3 is 13 residues long. The CDR3 DNA sequence: TGCAGCGCGGGAAGGACAGGGGGCTACGAGCAGTACTTC. This gives the protein CSAGRTGGYEQYF.

The V and J genes are TRBV11-2 and TRBJ1-6; TRBD1 is a possible D gene (6 bases). CDR1 and CDR2 (germline): SGHAT, FQNNGV. The V end lost 11 bases, the J end lost 3 bases, and 11 bases lay between the germline ends. This CDR3 has 13 amino acids. CDR3 amino acids: CASEGDYNSPLHF. CDR3 sequence (DNA): TGTGCCTCAGAGGGGGACTATAATTCACCCCTCCACTTT. Using reference TRBV11-2 and TRBJ1-6 for the parts outside the CDR3, the full variable domain is EAGVAQSPRYKIIEKRQSVAFWCNPISGHATLYWYQQILGQGPKLLIQFQNNGVVDDSQLPKDRFSAERLKGVDSTLKIQPAKLEDSAVYLCASEGDYNSPLHFGNGTRLTVT.

This sequence joins TRBV18 and TRBJ1-4; no clear D gene. The germline V gene encodes CDR1 KGHSH and CDR2 LQKENI. V was cut by 2 bases and J by 0 bases, with 7 bases left in between. This CDR3 contains 15 residues. The CDR3 sequence is CASSPGGTTNEKLFF. As DNA, the CDR3 is TGTGCCAGCTCACCAGGTGGAACAACTAATGAAAAACTGTTTTTT.

V is TRBV11-2 and J is TRBJ1-3; D not resolved. The V end lost 2 bases, the J end lost 8 bases, and 16 bases lay between the germline ends. The length of the CDR3 is 15 residues. Germline CDR1 is SGHAT and CDR2 is FQNNGV. This CDR3 is CASSLTYAGLDTIYF. The CDR3 DNA sequence: TGTGCCAGCAGCTTAACCTACGCCGGGTTAGACACCATATATTTT.

V and J are TRBV18 and TRBJ1-1; D perhaps matches TRBD1 (5 bases). From germline, CDR1 is KGHSH and CDR2 LQKENI. The length of the CDR3 is 14 residues. V lost 3 bases and J lost 5, with 13 bases in between. CDR3: CASSPQGRGTEAFF. The CDR3 DNA follows: TGTGCCAGCTCACCCCAGGGAAGGGGTACTGAAGCTTTCTTT.

The chain couples TRBV7-2 to TRBJ1-3; D call uncertain. V was clipped by 3 bases and J by 4 bases, with 7 bases between them. The germline gives CDR1 SGHTA, CDR2 FQGNSA. The length of the CDR3 is 13 residues. CDR3 amino acids: CASSFPGGNTIYF. Here the CDR3 DNA reads TGTGCCAGCAGCTTCCCAGGAGGAAACACCATATATTTT. Using reference TRBV7-2 and TRBJ1-3 for the parts outside the CDR3, the full variable domain is GAGVSQSPSNKVTEKGKDVELRCDPISGHTALYWYRQSLGQGLEFLIYFQGNSAPDKSGLPSDRFSAERTGGSVSTLTIQRTQQEDSAVYLCASSFPGGNTIYFGEGSWLTVV.